One sample yielded the 14 T cell receptor beta chains listed below, sequenced in a study of blood T cell repertoires in COVID-19. Profiled with immunoSEQ multiplex PCR; TCRdb holds only in-frame clones, not every one. This sample yields tens of thousands of clones, of which approximately 82% are seen a single time; 14% belongs to the top ten. Material for sequencing was peripheral blood. The source is a human donor in a cohort sampled during active COVID-19.

This clone was detected only once. This rearrangement joins TRBV28 to TRBJ2-1; 7 nucleotides agree with TRBD1. Germline V gives CDR1 MDHEN, CDR2 SYDVKM. The CDR3 runs to 14 residues. With V trimmed by 5 bases and J by 4 bases, 5 bases remained unmatched. In nucleotides, the CDR3 is TGTGCCAGCAGTCCCCGACAGGGTTACAATGAGCAGTTCTTC. This translates into CASSPRQGYNEQFF.

CDR3 nucleotides: TGTGCCAGCAGCGATGGGACAGGGCGTCATCAAAAAGCTTTCTTT. This sequence encodes CASSDGTGRHQKAFF. V is TRBV9 and J is TRBJ1-1; TRBD1 agrees at 9 bases. The germline CDR1 and CDR2 sequences are SGDLS and YYNGEE. The CDR3 covers 15 residues. V lost 3 bases and J lost 9; bases outside the gene matches: 12.

V is TRBV29-1 and J is TRBJ1-2; 8 bases are shared with TRBD1. Germline V lookup: CDR1 SQVTM, CDR2 ANQGSEA. Unmatched junction bases numbered 3, after V lost 2 bases and J lost 7 bases. This CDR3 contains 12 residues. CDR3 region: CSVERTGGGYTF. The DNA of the CDR3 is TGCAGCGTTGAACGTACAGGGGGTGGCTACACCTTC.

The J gene is TRBJ2-5, the V gene TRBV28; 8 bases align to TRBD2. The CDR3 has 14 residues. The V and J ends lost 6 bases and 2 bases, in that order; junction bases with no gene match: 5. The germline CDR1 and CDR2 sequences are MDHEN and SYDVKM. CDR3 bases: TGTGCCAGCAGGACTAGCGCCCAACAAGAGACCCAGTACTTC. Translating it yields CASRTSAQQETQYF.

The chain joins TRBV7-2 to TRBJ2-2; D may be TRBD1 (5 bases). The CDR3 spans 16 residues. V lost 3 bases, J lost 5 bases, and 16 bases lay in between. Germline-derived CDR1 and CDR2 are SGHTA and FQGNSA. CDR3 bases: TGTGCCAGCAGCTTGCCCCTGGGGCTGGGTACCGGGGAGCTGTTTTTT. This codes for CASSLPLGLGTGELFF. Using reference TRBV7-2 and TRBJ2-2 for the parts outside the CDR3, the full variable domain is GAGVSQSPSNKVTEKGKDVELRCDPISGHTALYWYRQSLGQGLEFLIYFQGNSAPDKSGLPSDRFSAERTGGSVSTLTIQRTQQEDSAVYLCASSLPLGLGTGELFFGEGSRLTVL.

For the CDR3, the DNA is TGTGCCTGGAGTAACCGGGGGGATGAGCAGTTCTTC. The encoded protein is CAWSNRGDEQFF. This rearrangement joins TRBV30 to TRBJ2-1, with 7 nucleotides matching TRBD2. Germline values: CDR1 GTSNPN, CDR2 SVGIG (reference sequence). CDR3 size: 12 residues. V lost 2 bases to trimming and J lost 8 bases; unmatched junction nucleotides: 3. Variable domain in full (rest from reference TRBV30 and TRBJ2-1): SQTIHQWPATLVQPVGSPLSLECTVEGTSNPNLYWYRQAAGRGLQLLFYSVGIGQISSEVPQNLSASRPQDRQFILSSKKLLLSDSGFYLCAWSNRGDEQFFGPGTRLTVL.

The chain couples TRBV19 to TRBJ2-2; a weak D match, TRBD2 (5 bases). The CDR3 has 13 residues. Between the trimmed V and J ends, which lost 4 bases and 4 bases, there was a span of 7 bases. The germline V gene has CDR1 LNHDA and CDR2 SQIVND (reference sequence). Here the CDR3 reads CASSTEGTGELFF. The CDR3 nucleotides are TGTGCCAGTAGTACTGAGGGCACCGGGGAGCTGTTTTTT. The full variable domain, completed using reference TRBV19 and TRBJ2-2, is DGGITQSPKYLFRKEGQNVTLSCEQNLNHDAMYWYRQDPGQGLRLIYYSQIVNDFQKGDIAEGYSVSREKKESFPLTVTSAQKNPTAFYLCASSTEGTGELFFGEGSRLTVL.

The chain employs TRBV6-1 and TRBJ1-3, with TRBD1 matching 7 bases. The ends lost 3 bases at V and 0 bases at J; junction bases unmatched: 5. The CDR3 is 16 amino acids. Germline V CDR1 and CDR2: MNHNS, SASEGT. The CDR3 region has the DNA TGTGCCAGCAGTGACCCGGGACAGATCTCTGGAAACACCATATATTTT. This sequence encodes CASSDPGQISGNTIYF.

The V gene is TRBV4-2, the J gene TRBJ2-2; tentative D call: TRBD1 (6 bases). V was trimmed by 8 bases and J by 6 bases, leaving 13 bases between them. From germline, CDR1 is LGHNA and CDR2 YNFKEQ. The CDR3 consists of 13 residues. CDR3 nucleotides: TGTGCCAGCCGGTCGAACAGGGCCGGGGAGCTGTTTTTT. Its translation is CASRSNRAGELFF.

The CDR3 coding sequence is TGTGCCAGCAGTTTATTCGGCGGGGGGACCAACAATGAGCAGTTCTTC. Protein product: CASSLFGGGTNNEQFF. This chain connects TRBV27 to TRBJ2-1, with 8 bases fitting TRBD2. J gave up 5 bases and V 1 base, and 7 bases lay outside the gene matches. CDR3 length: 16 residues. CDR1 and CDR2 (germline): MNHEY, SMNVEV (reference sequence).

The chain recombines TRBV19 with TRBJ2-7; 8 nucleotides agree with TRBD2. J lost 0 bases, V lost 5 bases, and 6 bases had no gene match. Germline values: CDR1 LNHDA, CDR2 SQIVND (reference sequence). This CDR3 comprises 15 residues. CDR3 loop: CASSPRLALSYEQYF. The DNA of the CDR3 is TGTGCCAGTAGTCCCCGACTAGCGCTCTCCTACGAGCAGTACTTC.

The CDR3, as DNA: TGTGCCAGCAGCGTAGCTCCACCGGGACAGGGGGCCTACCAAGAGACCCAGTACTTC. This encodes CASSVAPPGQGAYQETQYF. This chain links TRBV9 with TRBJ2-5; TRBD1 matches at 12 bases. V was pared by 0 bases and J by 0 bases, with 9 bases of the junction left unmatched. This CDR3 has 19 residues. CDR1 is SGDLS, CDR2 YYNGEE, per germline.

The chain is built from TRBV23-1 and TRBJ2-1; D call uncertain. TRBV23-1 is assigned to the ORF class and has an uncertain function. The CDR3 has 13 amino acids. Trimming removed 2 bases at V and 5 bases at J, with 7 bases between. Here the CDR3 reads CASSQPWHNEQFF. CDR3 nucleotide sequence: TGCGCCAGCAGTCAACCATGGCACAATGAGCAGTTCTTC.

This chain joins TRBV2 and TRBJ2-3, with 9 bases aligning to TRBD2. The junction had 9 bases not matched to a gene; V was cut back by 0 bases and J by 2 bases. Germline CDR1 and CDR2: SNHLY and FYNNEI. CDR3 length: 18 amino acids. Written as DNA, the CDR3 is TGTGCCAGCAGTGAAGCTCGAGCGGGGGGCTCTCTCACAGATACGCAGTATTTT. Translating gives CASSEARAGGSLTDTQYF.